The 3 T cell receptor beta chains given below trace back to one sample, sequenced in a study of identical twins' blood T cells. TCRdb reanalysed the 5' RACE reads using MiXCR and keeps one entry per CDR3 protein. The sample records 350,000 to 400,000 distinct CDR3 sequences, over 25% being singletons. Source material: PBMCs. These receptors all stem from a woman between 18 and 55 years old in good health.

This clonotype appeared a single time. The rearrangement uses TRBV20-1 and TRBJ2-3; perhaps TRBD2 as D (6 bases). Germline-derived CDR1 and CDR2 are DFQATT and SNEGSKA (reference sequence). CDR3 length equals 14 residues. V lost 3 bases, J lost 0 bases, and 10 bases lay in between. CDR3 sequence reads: CSARPAGSTDTQYF. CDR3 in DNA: TGCAGTGCTAGGCCTGCGGGAAGCACAGATACGCAGTATTTT.

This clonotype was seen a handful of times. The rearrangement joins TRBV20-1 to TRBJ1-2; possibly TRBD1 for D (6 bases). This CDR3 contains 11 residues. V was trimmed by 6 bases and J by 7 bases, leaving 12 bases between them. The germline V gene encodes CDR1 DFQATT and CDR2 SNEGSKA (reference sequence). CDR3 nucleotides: TGCAGTGCAAGCAGGGGAGGTGGCTACACCTTC. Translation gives CSASRGGGYTF.

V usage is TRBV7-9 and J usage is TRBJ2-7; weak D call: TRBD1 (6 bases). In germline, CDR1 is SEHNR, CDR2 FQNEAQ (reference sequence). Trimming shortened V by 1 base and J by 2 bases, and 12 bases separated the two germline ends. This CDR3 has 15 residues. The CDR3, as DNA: TGTGCCAGCAGCTTAGGTCGTCGGGACACCTACGAGCAGTACTTC. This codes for CASSLGRRDTYEQYF.